This T cell receptor (beta chain) was profiled in a study of shared clonotypes between healthy human individuals. Study-wide points: Clonotypes which were not shared had lower generation probabilities than clonotypes that all four donors shared.

CDR1 is KGHSH and CDR2 is LQKENI in the germline V gene. Trimming cost V 3 bases and J 8 bases, with 17 bases left between them. The CDR3 extends over 15 amino acids. A remark on this clone: Its antigen is currently unknown.

Method: immunoSEQ multiplex PCR; TCRdb's copy keeps in-frame clones and lacks some. Of about 2 million clones detected, 85% to 95% appear once; the ten largest clones hold approximately 0.13%. Donors were healthy HIV-negative adults without recent acute infections or vaccinations. Specimen: naive CD4+ T cells sorted from blood. As for subset: CD45RA+ positively selected. This sequence originates from a man younger than 30 in good health. The gene calls are TRBV18 and TRBJ2-1, with D perhaps matching TRBD1 (5 bases). CDR3 in amino acids: CASSPEFDSRYEQFF. CDR3 DNA: TGTGCCAGCTCACCTGAGTTTGACAGTAGGTATGAGCAGTTCTTC. The full variable domain, in which reference TRBV18 and TRBJ2-1 provide the parts outside the CDR3, is NAGVMQNPRHLVRRRGQEARLRCSPMKGHSHVYWYRQLPEEGLKFMVYLQKENIIDESGMPKERFSAEFPKEGPSILRIQQVVRGDSAAYFCASSPEFDSRYEQFFGPGTRLTVL.